This is a list of T cell receptor beta chains from one sample in a study of beta chain features in type 1 diabetes. Data came from immunoSEQ multiplex PCR; TCRdb stores just in-frame clones and leaves some out. Seen here are 450,000 or so clones, 9.5% to 12% observed once, and the top ten hold about 0.042%. The material sequenced was naive CD4+ T cells from blood. These receptors were taken from a woman under 30 in good health. The CDR3 runs from the conserved cysteine through the conserved F or W. The order of the fields is J gene, D gene, clone size, V gene, CDR3 DNA, CDR3 protein. D genes are given only for firm matches. Size is omitted from some rows. Given values are once, few, many or a class for expanded clones.

J: TRBJ2-1; D: .; size: .; V: TRBV27; DNA: TGTGCCAGCAGAGCGATAGGACAGCCAGAGCAGTTCTTC; CDR3: CASRAIGQPEQFF
J: TRBJ2-1; D: .; size: .; V: TRBV28; DNA: TGTGCCACCGGGGAAGGAGGGGTAGGATCCTACAATGAGCAGTTCTTC; CDR3: CATGEGGVGSYNEQFF
J: TRBJ2-7; D: .; size: few; V: TRBV29-1; DNA: TGCAGCGTTGGGCCGGGACGCTACGAGCAGTACTTC; CDR3: CSVGPGRYEQYF
J: TRBJ1-1; D: TRBD1; size: few; V: TRBV7-2; DNA: TGTGCCAGCAGTACTCAGGGGGGCACTGAAGCTTTCTTT; CDR3: CASSTQGGTEAFF
J: TRBJ1-1; D: TRBD1; size: few; V: TRBV15; DNA: TGTGCCACCAAACCTGACAGGGCCTACAACACTGAAGCTTTCTTT; CDR3: CATKPDRAYNTEAFF
J: TRBJ2-2; D: .; size: few; V: TRBV7-7; DNA: TGTGCCAGCAGCTCCTATAACGGTCCGGCCGGGGAGCTGTTTTTT; CDR3: CASSSYNGPAGELFF
J: TRBJ2-4; D: .; size: .; V: TRBV7-3; DNA: TGTGCCAGCAGCCTAGACGGACAGATAGCCAAAAACATTCAGTACTTC; CDR3: CASSLDGQIAKNIQYF
J: TRBJ2-3; D: .; size: once; V: TRBV7-2; DNA: TGTGCCAGCAGCTTAGGTCCCGGGACCAGAAGGACAGATACGCAGTATTTT; CDR3: CASSLGPGTRRTDTQYF
J: TRBJ2-6; D: .; size: .; V: TRBV9; DNA: TGTGCCAGCAGCGTAGAGCCAGGTCCGTCTGGGGCCAACGTCCTGACTTTC; CDR3: CASSVEPGPSGANVLTF
J: TRBJ1-2; D: .; size: few; V: TRBV7-7; DNA: TGTGCCAGCAGCTTCTTAACACACAGACCCTATGGCTACACCTTC; CDR3: CASSFLTHRPYGYTF
J: TRBJ2-7; D: TRBD2; size: few; V: TRBV5-1; DNA: TGCGCCAGCAGCTTGGGAGCGGGGCCCTACGAGCAGTACTTC; CDR3: CASSLGAGPYEQYF
J: TRBJ2-4; D: .; size: .; V: TRBV4-1; DNA: TGCGCCAGCAGCCAAGTGCCCTCGGGGCGGGAGTACTTC; CDR3: CASSQVPSGREYF
J: TRBJ2-3; D: .; size: few; V: TRBV18; DNA: TGTGCCAGCTCACCCGGACAGCCAAGCACAGATACGCAGTATTTT; CDR3: CASSPGQPSTDTQYF
J: TRBJ1-2; D: .; size: .; V: TRBV5-4; DNA: TGTGCCAGCAGCCCCACAGGGAACTATGGCTACACCTTC; CDR3: CASSPTGNYGYTF
J: TRBJ2-1; D: .; size: few; V: TRBV2; DNA: TGTGCCAGCAGTGGGGCGATGCCTCCCAATGAGCAGTTCTTC; CDR3: CASSGAMPPNEQFF
J: TRBJ1-4; D: TRBD1; size: few; V: TRBV19; DNA: TGTGCCAGTAGTATAGACCGGACAGGGTTAAATGAAAAACTGTTTTTT; CDR3: CASSIDRTGLNEKLFF
J: TRBJ1-1; D: .; size: .; V: TRBV5-8; DNA: TGTGCCAGCAGCTTATATGCGGGCACTGAAGCTTTCTTT; CDR3: CASSLYAGTEAFF
J: TRBJ2-3; D: .; size: .; V: TRBV7-9; DNA: TGTGCCAGCAGCTTAACAACTACCACAGATACGCAGTATTTT; CDR3: CASSLTTTTDTQYF
J: TRBJ2-5; D: .; size: few; V: TRBV7-9; DNA: TGTGCCAGCAGCTTAGATCCGGGGAAGGGTTTAGAGACCCAGTACTTC; CDR3: CASSLDPGKGLETQYF
J: TRBJ2-5; D: TRBD1; size: few; V: TRBV25-1; DNA: TGTGCCAGCAGCGCACGACAGGGGCGTCAAGAGACCCAGTACTTC; CDR3: CASSARQGRQETQYF
J: TRBJ1-2; D: .; size: .; V: TRBV7-2; DNA: TGTGCCAGCAGCTTAGCCGTACGGGGCCAAGGCTACACCTTC; CDR3: CASSLAVRGQGYTF
J: TRBJ1-2; D: .; size: .; V: TRBV7-2; DNA: TGTGCCAGCAGCTTTACCGGGGTCTATGGCTACACCTTC; CDR3: CASSFTGVYGYTF
J: TRBJ2-1; D: .; size: .; V: TRBV30; DNA: TGTGCCTGGAGTGGCGGCTATAGGGATGATGAGCAGTTCTTC; CDR3: CAWSGGYRDDEQFF
J: TRBJ1-2; D: TRBD1; size: .; V: TRBV12-5; DNA: TGTGCTAGTGGTTTATATGTGACAGGGTTTGGCTACACCTTC; CDR3: CASGLYVTGFGYTF
J: TRBJ2-7; D: .; size: few; V: TRBV27; DNA: TGTGCCAGCAGTCCTCGAGGTAACCTCTACGAGCAGTACTTC; CDR3: CASSPRGNLYEQYF
J: TRBJ2-7; D: .; size: few; V: TRBV19; DNA: TGTGCCAGTAGTACTTCCGGCTCCTACGAGCAGTACTTC; CDR3: CASSTSGSYEQYF
J: TRBJ2-3; D: TRBD2; size: few; V: TRBV4-3; DNA: TGCGCCAGCAGCCAAGATACTAGCGGGAGGGCCGCGGATACGCAGTATTTT; CDR3: CASSQDTSGRAADTQYF
J: TRBJ2-7; D: .; size: .; V: TRBV7-2; DNA: TGTGCCAGCAGCTTACGGTCCGTAGGCGAGCAGTACTTC; CDR3: CASSLRSVGEQYF
J: TRBJ2-2; D: TRBD2; size: .; V: TRBV2; DNA: TGTGCCAGCAGTGAAGCCCTCGAACTAGCGGGAGTTACCGGGGAGCTGTTTTTT; CDR3: CASSEALELAGVTGELFF
J: TRBJ2-7; D: .; size: .; V: TRBV18; DNA: TGTGCCAGCTCACCTGCCTCCAAACACGAGCAGTACTTC; CDR3: CASSPASKHEQYF
J: TRBJ1-2; D: .; size: .; V: TRBV18; DNA: TGTGCCAGCTCACCACCGTCAGGAAACTATGGCTACACCTTC; CDR3: CASSPPSGNYGYTF
J: TRBJ2-2; D: TRBD1; size: once; V: TRBV30; DNA: TGTGCCTGGAGTGGATGGGACAGGGGTTCCGGGGAGCTGTTTTTT; CDR3: CAWSGWDRGSGELFF
J: TRBJ2-6; D: .; size: .; V: TRBV7-3; DNA: TGTGCCAGCAGCTTAGGGGCTGGGGCCAACGTCCTGACTTTC; CDR3: CASSLGAGANVLTF
J: TRBJ1-2; D: TRBD1; size: .; V: TRBV2; DNA: TGTGCCAGCAGGCCCACAGGGGTTCCTCCCTATGGCTACACCTTC; CDR3: CASRPTGVPPYGYTF